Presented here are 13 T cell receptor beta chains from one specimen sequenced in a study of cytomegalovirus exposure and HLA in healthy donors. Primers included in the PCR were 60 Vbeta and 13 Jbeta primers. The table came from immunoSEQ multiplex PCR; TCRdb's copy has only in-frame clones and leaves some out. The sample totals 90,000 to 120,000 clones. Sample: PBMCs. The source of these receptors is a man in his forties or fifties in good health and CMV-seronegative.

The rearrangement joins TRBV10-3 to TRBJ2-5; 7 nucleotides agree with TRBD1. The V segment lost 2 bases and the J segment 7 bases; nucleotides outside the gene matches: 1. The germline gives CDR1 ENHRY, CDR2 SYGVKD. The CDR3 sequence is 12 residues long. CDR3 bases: TGTGCCATCAGTGAGCCAGGGGGGACCCAGTACTTC. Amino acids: CAISEPGGTQYF.

The CDR3 loop reads CASSLSLYTDTQYF. In nucleotides, the CDR3 is TGTGCCAGCAGTTTATCCCTATACACAGATACGCAGTATTTT. The J gene is TRBJ2-3, the V gene TRBV27; D is uncertain. The CDR3 is 14 amino acids. V lost 0 bases and J 2 bases, leaving 6 bases between the germline ends. Germline assignment: CDR1 MNHEY and CDR2 SMNVEV (reference sequence).

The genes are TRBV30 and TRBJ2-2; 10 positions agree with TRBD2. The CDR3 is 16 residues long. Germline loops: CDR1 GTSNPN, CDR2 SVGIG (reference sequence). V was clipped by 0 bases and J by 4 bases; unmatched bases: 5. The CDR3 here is CAWSVGLAGATGELFF. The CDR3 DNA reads TGTGCCTGGAGTGTGGGCCTAGCGGGAGCCACCGGGGAGCTGTTTTTT.

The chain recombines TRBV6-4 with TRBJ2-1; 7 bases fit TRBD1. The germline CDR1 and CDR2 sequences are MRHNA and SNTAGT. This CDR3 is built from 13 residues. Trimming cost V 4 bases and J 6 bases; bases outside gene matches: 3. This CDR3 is CASSGTGRNEQFF. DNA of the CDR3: TGTGCCAGCAGTGGGACAGGCCGCAATGAGCAGTTCTTC.

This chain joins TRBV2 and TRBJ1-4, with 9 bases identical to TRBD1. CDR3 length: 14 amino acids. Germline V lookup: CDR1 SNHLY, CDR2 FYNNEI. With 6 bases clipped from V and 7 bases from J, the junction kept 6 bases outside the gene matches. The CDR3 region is CASRADRGGEKLFF. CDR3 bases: TGTGCCAGCAGGGCGGACAGGGGAGGTGAAAAACTGTTTTTT.

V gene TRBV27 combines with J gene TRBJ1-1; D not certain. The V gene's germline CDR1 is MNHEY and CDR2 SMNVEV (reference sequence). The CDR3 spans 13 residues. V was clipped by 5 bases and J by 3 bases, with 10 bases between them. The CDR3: CASSEEVYTEAFF. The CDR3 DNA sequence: TGTGCCAGCAGTGAGGAGGTGTACACTGAAGCTTTCTTT.

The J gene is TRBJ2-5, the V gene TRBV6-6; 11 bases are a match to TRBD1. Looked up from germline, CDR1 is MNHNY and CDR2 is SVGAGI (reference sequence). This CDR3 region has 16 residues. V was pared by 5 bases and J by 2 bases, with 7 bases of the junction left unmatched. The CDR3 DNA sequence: TGTGCCAGCAGTAGGGGGGGACAGGGGGTTCAAGAGACCCAGTACTTC. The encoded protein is CASSRGGQGVQETQYF.

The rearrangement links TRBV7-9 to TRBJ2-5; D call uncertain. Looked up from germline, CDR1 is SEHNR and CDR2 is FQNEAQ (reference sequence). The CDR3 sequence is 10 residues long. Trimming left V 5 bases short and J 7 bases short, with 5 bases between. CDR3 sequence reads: CASSLSTQYF. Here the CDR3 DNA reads TGTGCCAGCAGCCTGTCGACCCAGTACTTC.

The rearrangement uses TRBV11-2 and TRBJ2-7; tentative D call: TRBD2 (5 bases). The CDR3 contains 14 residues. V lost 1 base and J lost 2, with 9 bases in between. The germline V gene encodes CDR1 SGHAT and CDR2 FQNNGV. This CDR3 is CASSLARTPYEQYF. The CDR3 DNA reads TGTGCCAGCAGCTTAGCGAGGACTCCCTACGAGCAGTACTTC.

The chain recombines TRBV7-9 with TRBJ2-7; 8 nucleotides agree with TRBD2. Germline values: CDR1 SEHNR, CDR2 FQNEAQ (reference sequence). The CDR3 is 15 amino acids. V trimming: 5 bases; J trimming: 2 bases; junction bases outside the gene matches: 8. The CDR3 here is CASSDAGGPTYEQYF. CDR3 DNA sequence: TGTGCCAGCAGCGATGCGGGAGGCCCTACCTACGAGCAGTACTTC.

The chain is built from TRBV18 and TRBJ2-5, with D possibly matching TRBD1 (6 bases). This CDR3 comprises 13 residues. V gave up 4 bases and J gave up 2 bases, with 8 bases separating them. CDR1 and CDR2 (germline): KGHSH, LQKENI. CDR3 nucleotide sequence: TGTGCCAGCTCACGGGGGCGACAAGAGACCCAGTACTTC. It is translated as CASSRGRQETQYF.

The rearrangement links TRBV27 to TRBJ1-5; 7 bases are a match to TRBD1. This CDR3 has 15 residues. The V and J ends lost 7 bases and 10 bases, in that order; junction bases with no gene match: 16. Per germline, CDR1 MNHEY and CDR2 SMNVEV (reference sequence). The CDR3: CASKRFGGGRDPQHF. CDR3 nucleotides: TGTGCCAGCAAAAGGTTTGGAGGGGGCCGGGATCCCCAGCATTTT.

CDR3 sequence reads: CASSQGVGRGDTIYF. DNA of the CDR3: TGCGCCAGCAGCCAAGGAGTTGGACGCGGGGACACCATATATTTT. The chain links TRBV4-3 to TRBJ1-3; D is undetermined. The CDR3 is 15 residues long. V lost 1 base and J lost 8, with 15 bases in between. CDR1 is LGHNA and CDR2 is YSLEER in the germline V gene.